The 30 T cell receptor beta chains reported below all come from one sample, sequenced in a study of spatial heterogeneity in lung cancer. TCRdb reanalysed the 5' RACE reads using MiXCR and keeps one entry per CDR3 protein. The table has roughly 80,000 distinct CDR3 sequences, approximately 8% seen once; the top ten hold about 7%. Time point here: sample taken at primary tumor resection. The specimen was PBMCs, collected at surgery. The receptor set was obtained from a male donor with early-stage non-small cell lung cancer.

This clonotype was seen a handful of times. This rearrangement joins TRBV20-1 to TRBJ1-1; 9 bases agree with TRBD1. The CDR3 is 13 amino acids. Germline loops: CDR1 DFQATT, CDR2 SNEGSKA (reference sequence). Unmatched junction bases numbered 2, after V lost 3 bases and J lost 3 bases. The CDR3 region has the DNA TGCAGTGCTAGGGGGGACAGGGACACTGAAGCTTTCTTT. Its protein product is CSARGDRDTEAFF.

This clonotype turned up a few times. The chain employs TRBV4-2 and TRBJ2-5, with TRBD2 matching over 9 bases. The CDR3 has 18 residues. Trimming at V came to 1 base and at J to 4 bases, leaving 13 bases not matched to a gene. Germline CDR1 reads LGHNA; CDR2 reads YNFKEQ. The CDR3: CASSQGGSSGSLRETQYF. DNA for the CDR3: TGTGCCAGCAGCCAAGGGGGGAGTAGCGGGAGTCTTAGAGAGACCCAGTACTTC.

There are many counts of this clonotype. The CDR3 sequence: CSALGRTSGPDTQYF. CDR3 DNA sequence: TGCAGTGCCCTAGGGCGGACTAGCGGACCAGATACGCAGTATTTT. The V call is TRBV20-1, the J call TRBJ2-3, with TRBD2 identical over 10 bases. There are 15 residues in the CDR3. Germline CDR1 is DFQATT and CDR2 is SNEGSKA (reference sequence). Trimming removed 6 bases from V and 4 bases from J; junction bases left unmatched: 10.

This clonotype was seen many times. The chain carries TRBV5-1 and TRBJ1-1; TRBD1 matches at 9 bases. CDR1 and CDR2 from the germline V gene are SGHRS and YFSETQ. The CDR3 consists of 14 residues. V was clipped by 4 bases and J by 10 bases; unmatched bases: 11. CDR3: CASSTGQGAYGAFF. CDR3 nucleotides: TGCGCCAGCAGCACGGGACAGGGCGCATATGGAGCTTTCTTT.

The chain joins TRBV5-6 to TRBJ2-7, with D tentatively TRBD1 (6 bases). CDR3 size: 15 residues. Germline V gives CDR1 SGHDT, CDR2 YYEEEE. V was cut by 3 bases and J by 1 base, with 14 bases left in between. The CDR3 protein is CASSSQQGESYEQYF. DNA of the CDR3: TGTGCCAGCAGCTCGCAACAGGGAGAGTCCTACGAGCAGTACTTC. The full variable domain, in which reference TRBV5-6 and TRBJ2-7 provide the parts outside the CDR3, is DAGVTQSPTHLIKTRGQQVTLRCSPKSGHDTVSWYQQALGQGPQFIFQYYEEEERQRGNFPDRFSGHQFPNYSSELNVNALLLGDSALYLCASSSQQGESYEQYFGPGTRLTVT.

The V and J genes are TRBV6-6 and TRBJ1-2, with D possibly being TRBD1 (5 bases). Germline V gives CDR1 MNHNY, CDR2 SVGAGI (reference sequence). This CDR3 has 14 amino acids. With 2 bases removed from V and 3 bases from J, the gap between germline ends came to 10 bases. CDR3 residues: CASSYLGEDYGYTF. In nucleotides, the CDR3 is TGTGCCAGCAGTTACCTGGGGGAGGACTATGGCTACACCTTC.

The chain links TRBV5-1 to TRBJ2-1; TRBD2 aligns across 9 bases. Losses at the gene ends were 1 base for V and 4 bases for J; bases not matched to a gene: 9. This CDR3 comprises 17 residues. CDR1 SGHRS and CDR2 YFSETQ come from the germline V gene. The CDR3 DNA reads as TGCGCCAGCAGCTTGCTCACGGTGACTAGCGGATACAATGAGCAGTTCTTC. It is translated as CASSLLTVTSGYNEQFF.

This clonotype was observed many times. This chain connects TRBV5-6 to TRBJ2-1, with TRBD2 identical over 15 bases. This CDR3 has 16 amino acids. J gave up 6 bases and V 4 bases, and 5 bases lay outside the gene matches. Germline CDR1 is SGHDT and CDR2 is YYEEEE. CDR3 sequence reads: CASSTWTSGRGNEQFF. The CDR3 DNA follows: TGTGCCAGCAGCACCTGGACTAGCGGGAGGGGCAATGAGCAGTTCTTC.

This clonotype was seen a few times. V and J are TRBV28 and TRBJ1-1, with a tentative D call TRBD1 (5 bases). The V gene's germline CDR1 is MDHEN and CDR2 SYDVKM. CDR3 length equals 13 residues. V lost 6 bases and J 2 bases, leaving 10 bases between the germline ends. DNA for the CDR3: TGTGCCAGCAGCATAGGGGCTAACACTGAAGCTTTCTTT. Translation gives CASSIGANTEAFF.

This clonotype has more than one count but fewer than ten. J is TRBJ2-1 and V is TRBV5-1, with TRBD2 identical over 11 bases. Trimming took 3 bases from V and 6 from J; bases not matched to a gene: 11. This CDR3 has 17 residues. Germline V CDR1 and CDR2: SGHRS, YFSETQ. The CDR3 DNA reads as TGCGCCAGCAGCTCCCTAGCGGGAGGATCCCAAGCCAATGAGCAGTTCTTC. As protein: CASSSLAGGSQANEQFF. Full variable domain (outside the CDR3, taken from reference TRBV5-1 and TRBJ2-1): KAGVTQTPRYLIKTRGQQVTLSCSPISGHRSVSWYQQTPGQGLQFLFEYFSETQRNKGNFPGRFSGRQFSNSRSEMNVSTLELGDSALYLCASSSLAGGSQANEQFFGPGTRLTVL.

The chain links TRBV7-9 to TRBJ2-5; 10 positions agree with TRBD2. The CDR3 extends over 16 amino acids. The V gene end was trimmed by 5 bases and the J gene end by 4 bases; junction bases not matched to a gene: 10. Germline-derived CDR1 and CDR2 are SEHNR and FQNEAQ (reference sequence). This CDR3 reads CASSPGLAGDTETQYF. The CDR3 DNA is TGTGCCAGCAGCCCCGGGCTAGCGGGAGACACAGAGACCCAGTACTTC.

There are a few counts of this clonotype. This sequence joins TRBV5-1 and TRBJ2-5; 8 bases match TRBD1. Trimming at V came to 1 base and at J to 4 bases, leaving 9 bases not matched to a gene. The germline V gene encodes CDR1 SGHRS and CDR2 YFSETQ. The CDR3 has 16 amino acids. This CDR3 reads CASSLIQQGGRETQYF. CDR3 bases: TGCGCCAGCAGCTTGATTCAACAGGGGGGTCGAGAGACCCAGTACTTC. The full variable domain, completed using reference TRBV5-1 and TRBJ2-5, is KAGVTQTPRYLIKTRGQQVTLSCSPISGHRSVSWYQQTPGQGLQFLFEYFSETQRNKGNFPGRFSGRQFSNSRSEMNVSTLELGDSALYLCASSLIQQGGRETQYFGPGTRLLVL.

This clonotype was observed at least ten times. This chain joins TRBV6-2 or TRBV6-3 and TRBJ2-1, with TRBD2 matching over 12 bases. From germline, CDR1 is MNHEY and CDR2 SVGEGT. This CDR3 contains 16 residues. The V and J ends lost 7 bases and 2 bases, in that order; junction bases with no gene match: 6. DNA for the CDR3: TGTGCCAGCAAACTAGCGGGGGGAACTACCTACAATGAGCAGTTCTTC. It specifies CASKLAGGTTYNEQFF.

In this sample, this clonotype turned up many times. V usage is TRBV10-3 and J usage is TRBJ1-2, with unresolved D. The V gene lost 2 bases and the J gene lost 4 bases, with 11 bases spanning the gap. CDR1 and CDR2 from the germline V gene are ENHRY and SYGVKD. This CDR3 is built from 14 residues. This CDR3 reads CAISEDGGSYGYTF. The CDR3 bases are TGTGCCATCAGTGAGGATGGCGGCTCCTATGGCTACACCTTC.

The chain carries TRBV23-1 and TRBJ2-1; 8 positions agree with TRBD1. TRBV23-1 is assigned to the ORF class and has an uncertain function. This CDR3 has 18 amino acids. With 2 bases clipped from V and 4 bases from J, the junction kept 13 bases outside the gene matches. The CDR3 region is CASSQREYRTGRYNEQFF. As DNA, the CDR3 is TGCGCCAGCAGTCAAAGGGAATACAGGACAGGGCGATACAATGAGCAGTTCTTC.

This clonotype has more than one count but fewer than ten. V usage is TRBV30 and J usage is TRBJ1-1, with unresolved D. Germline CDR1 is GTSNPN and CDR2 is SVGIG (reference sequence). The CDR3 is 12 amino acids. With 8 bases removed from V and 8 bases from J, the gap between germline ends came to 18 bases. The CDR3 reads CAGSFGPSEAFF. CDR3 DNA sequence: TGTGCCGGGTCTTTCGGTCCATCCGAAGCTTTCTTT.

This clonotype appeared many times. The chain employs TRBV10-3 and TRBJ2-7, with 10 bases that match TRBD2. Trimming at V came to 3 bases and at J to 2 bases, leaving 4 bases not matched to a gene. Germline values: CDR1 ENHRY, CDR2 SYGVKD. The CDR3 is 15 residues long. The CDR3 DNA follows: TGTGCCATCAGTGAAGGGAGCGGGAGGGCCTACGAGCAGTACTTC. It translates to CAISEGSGRAYEQYF.

At least ten counts were recorded for this clonotype. The V call is TRBV4-3, the J call TRBJ2-7; unclear D gene. CDR1 and CDR2 (germline): LGHNA, YSLEER. The CDR3 has 15 amino acids. Trimming removed 1 base from V and 3 bases from J, with 13 bases in between. CDR3 sequence: CASSQVFDRSYEQYF. The DNA of the CDR3 is TGCGCCAGCAGCCAAGTTTTTGATCGGAGCTACGAGCAGTACTTC.

In this sample, this clonotype turned up a few times. V gene TRBV11-2 combines with J gene TRBJ2-1; D is unclear. There are 13 residues in the CDR3. V lost 0 bases and J 10 bases, leaving 10 bases between the germline ends. Germline V gene data show CDR1 as SGHAT and CDR2 as FQNNGV. The CDR3 loop reads CASSLDQSGEQFF. Written as DNA, the CDR3 is TGTGCCAGCAGCTTAGATCAATCTGGGGAGCAGTTCTTC.

There are a few counts of this clonotype. The J gene is TRBJ2-6, the V gene TRBV5-6; the D is unclear. The CDR3 sequence is 14 residues long. V was pared by 3 bases and J by 0 bases, with 4 bases between. Germline values: CDR1 SGHDT, CDR2 YYEEEE. The CDR3 nucleotides are TGTGCCAGCAGCTGGAACTCTGGGGCCAACGTCCTGACTTTC. Protein sequence: CASSWNSGANVLTF. The variable domain in full, with the rest retrieved from reference TRBV5-6 and TRBJ2-6, is DAGVTQSPTHLIKTRGQQVTLRCSPKSGHDTVSWYQQALGQGPQFIFQYYEEEERQRGNFPDRFSGHQFPNYSSELNVNALLLGDSALYLCASSWNSGANVLTFGAGSRLTVL.

This clonotype was seen ten or more times. The genes are TRBV10-3 and TRBJ1-4; D is unclear. V lost 3 bases and J 5 bases, leaving 7 bases between the germline ends. The CDR3 totals 13 residues. CDR1 and CDR2 (germline): ENHRY, SYGVKD. The CDR3 region is CAISDPQNEKLFF. CDR3 coding DNA: TGTGCCATCAGTGACCCACAGAATGAAAAACTGTTTTTT.

This clonotype was detected ten times or more. The rearrangement uses TRBV11-2 and TRBJ1-3; D gene uncertain. This CDR3 is 15 amino acids long. CDR1 SGHAT and CDR2 FQNNGV come from the germline V gene. With 6 bases removed from V and 4 bases from J, the gap between germline ends came to 16 bases. This CDR3 reads CASSRGSGQGNTIYF. CDR3 DNA: TGTGCCAGCAGTAGAGGGTCCGGGCAGGGAAACACCATATATTTT.

This clonotype was detected a few times. The chain joins TRBV5-1 to TRBJ2-2; TRBD2 might be the D (5 bases). This CDR3 is 16 amino acids long. Germline V gene lookup returns CDR1 SGHRS and CDR2 YFSETQ. The germline V and J ends were trimmed by 2 bases and 5 bases, with 16 bases remaining between them. This CDR3 reads CASSLVQIGITGELFF. The CDR3, as DNA: TGCGCCAGCAGCTTAGTACAGATCGGGATTACCGGGGAGCTGTTTTTT.

This clonotype was counted ten times or more. The rearrangement links TRBV12-3 or TRBV12-4 to TRBJ1-1, with a weak D call TRBD1 (5 bases). This CDR3 region has 17 residues. V lost 6 bases and J lost 0, with 20 bases in between. CDR3: CASRPSLGRGLNTEAFF. CDR3 coding DNA: TGTGCCAGCAGGCCGTCGCTCGGGAGGGGACTGAACACTGAAGCTTTCTTT.

There are a few counts of this clonotype. V is TRBV6-2 or TRBV6-3 and J is TRBJ2-7; D not certain. The CDR3 loop spans 13 amino acids. The V end lost 6 bases, the J end lost 3 bases, and 12 bases lay between the germline ends. Germline V CDR1 and CDR2: MNHEY, SVGEGT. DNA of the CDR3: TGTGCCAGCAGCCGCCTGAAGGGCTACGAGCAGTACTTC. This codes for CASSRLKGYEQYF.

This clonotype was picked up many times. The rearrangement joins TRBV19 to TRBJ2-5; D possibly corresponds to TRBD1 (6 bases). V was cut by 4 bases and J by 5 bases, with 17 bases left in between. There are 15 residues in the CDR3. In germline, CDR1 is LNHDA, CDR2 SQIVND (reference sequence). The CDR3 region is CASSTSDSPGETQYF. DNA for the CDR3: TGTGCCAGTAGTACCTCGGACAGCCCGGGGGAGACCCAGTACTTC.

This clonotype was found a few times. The chain carries TRBV3-1 and TRBJ1-2; a possible D gene is TRBD1 (6 bases). The CDR3 extends over 13 amino acids. Per the germline V gene, CDR1 is LGHDT and CDR2 is YNNKEL (reference sequence). V was trimmed by 3 bases and J by 4 bases, leaving 9 bases between them. CDR3 nucleotides: TGTGCCAGCAGCCAGGTGGACAGCTATGGCTACACCTTC. The encoded protein is CASSQVDSYGYTF.

This clonotype was found many times. CDR3 amino acids: CASSKSSWDNEQFF. CDR3 nucleotide sequence: TGCGCCAGCAGTAAATCTAGTTGGGACAATGAGCAGTTCTTC. This chain uses TRBV10-2 with TRBJ2-1; D unclear. Trimming pared 5 bases from V and 5 bases from J, leaving 13 bases between. Germline V gene data show CDR1 as WSHSY and CDR2 as SAAADI. The CDR3 runs to 14 residues.

This clonotype was observed a handful of times. This rearrangement joins TRBV7-9 to TRBJ2-1; perhaps TRBD2 as D (5 bases). The V and J ends lost 5 bases and 3 bases respectively, with 14 bases between them. Germline CDR1 and CDR2: SEHNR and FQNEAQ (reference sequence). CDR3 length: 15 residues. The CDR3 coding sequence is TGTGCCAGCAGCCTGACCGGTGGACTCTACAATGAGCAGTTCTTC. This sequence encodes CASSLTGGLYNEQFF. Together with reference TRBV7-9 and TRBJ2-1, the CDR3 gives the full variable domain: DTGVSQNPRHKITKRGQNVTFRCDPISEHNRLYWYRQTLGQGPEFLTYFQNEAQLEKSRLLSDRFSAERPKGSFSTLEIQRTEQGDSAMYLCASSLTGGLYNEQFFGPGTRLTVL.

This clonotype was counted only a few times. The chain recombines TRBV30 with TRBJ2-2, with D unresolved. V shed 3 bases and J shed 5 bases, with 4 bases lying between them. Germline lookup yields CDR1 GTSNPN and CDR2 SVGIG (reference sequence). The CDR3 has 11 residues. The DNA of the CDR3 is TGTGCCTGGAGCCCTACCGGGGAGCTGTTTTTT. This codes for CAWSPTGELFF.